These 15 T cell receptor beta chains originate from one sample sequenced in a study of blood T cell repertoires in COVID-19. The method was immunoSEQ multiplex PCR; TCRdb's version includes in-frame clones alone and lacks a portion of them. The sample contains fewer than 70,000 clones, about 86% of which appear only once. Sample: peripheral blood. These receptors were collected from a human donor in a cohort sampled during active COVID-19.

This clone was counted once. The genes are TRBV11-2 and TRBJ1-1, with D hard to call. V shed 3 bases and J shed 8 bases, with 10 bases lying between them. The CDR3 loop spans 12 amino acids. Germline lookup yields CDR1 SGHAT and CDR2 FQNNGV. The CDR3 bases are TGTGCCAGCAGCTTGGTATCCAGGGAAGCTTTCTTT. Amino acids: CASSLVSREAFF.

The chain couples TRBV2 to TRBJ1-2; D remains ambiguous. The CDR3 has 13 amino acids. Germline-derived CDR1 and CDR2 are SNHLY and FYNNEI. V lost 1 base and J 3 bases, leaving 6 bases between the germline ends. CDR3 residues: CASSEGGDYGYTF. The CDR3 DNA follows: TGTGCCAGCAGTGAAGGAGGAGACTATGGCTACACCTTC.

The V call is TRBV7-9, the J call TRBJ2-1; TRBD1 might be the D (6 bases). The ends were cut back, 4 bases at V and 7 bases at J, with 8 bases in the middle. Germline V gene lookup returns CDR1 SEHNR and CDR2 FQNEAQ (reference sequence). The CDR3 has 12 residues. The CDR3 loop reads CASSYGTNEQFF. Written as DNA, the CDR3 is TGTGCCAGCAGCTACGGGACAAATGAGCAGTTCTTC.

Written as DNA, the CDR3 is TGTGCCAGCAGCTCCAACAGTGGGGCCAACGTCCTGACTTTC. It encodes CASSSNSGANVLTF. The chain is built from TRBV7-3 and TRBJ2-6; D gene ambiguous. The CDR3 is 14 amino acids. Germline V gene sequence: CDR1 SGHTA, CDR2 FQGTGA. Trimming stripped 4 bases from V and 3 bases from J, with 7 bases between.

The chain joins TRBV5-6 to TRBJ2-1, with D possibly matching TRBD2 (6 bases). V dropped 1 base and J dropped 2 bases, with 10 bases sitting between them. Germline values: CDR1 SGHDT, CDR2 YYEEEE. CDR3 length equals 15 residues. In nucleotides, the CDR3 is TGTGCCAGCAGCTTGAGGCGGGACCCCTACAATGAGCAGTTCTTC. Amino acids: CASSLRRDPYNEQFF.

This clone turned up a few times. This chain uses TRBV19 with TRBJ2-7, with D possibly TRBD2 on 6 matching bases. V was cut by 5 bases and J by 0 bases, with 17 bases left in between. CDR1 and CDR2 (germline): LNHDA, SQIVND (reference sequence). The CDR3 consists of 16 residues. The CDR3 DNA is TGTGCCAGTAGTGACAATTTTGTAGCGGCCTCCTACGAGCAGTACTTC. It is translated as CASSDNFVAASYEQYF.

CDR3 region: CASSSVGQGFETQYF. The CDR3 DNA is TGTGCCAGCAGCTCCGTAGGACAGGGTTTTGAGACCCAGTACTTC. The chain is built from TRBV7-9 and TRBJ2-5; 8 bases line up with TRBD1. CDR1 and CDR2 from the germline V gene are SEHNR and FQNEAQ (reference sequence). J lost 5 bases, V lost 4 bases, and 9 bases had no gene match. CDR3 size: 15 residues.

The gene calls are TRBV11-2 and TRBJ2-7, with 9 bases that match TRBD1. Germline trimming cut 3 bases from V and 5 bases from J; bases unmatched to any gene: 5. Germline assignment: CDR1 SGHAT and CDR2 FQNNGV. CDR3 length: 14 residues. This CDR3 reads CASSFGDRGDEQYF. The CDR3 DNA is TGTGCCAGCAGCTTTGGTGACAGGGGGGACGAGCAGTACTTC. Full variable domain (remainder filled in from reference TRBV11-2 and TRBJ2-7): EAGVAQSPRYKIIEKRQSVAFWCNPISGHATLYWYQQILGQGPKLLIQFQNNGVVDDSQLPKDRFSAERLKGVDSTLKIQPAKLEDSAVYLCASSFGDRGDEQYFGPGTRLTVT.

This chain uses TRBV28 with TRBJ1-2; D is ambiguous. Germline V lookup: CDR1 MDHEN, CDR2 SYDVKM. Trimming pared 7 bases from V and 4 bases from J, leaving 13 bases between. This CDR3 region has 13 residues. CDR3 bases: TGTGCCAGCATCCCCACAGCTTCCTATGGCTACACCTTC. Translating it yields CASIPTASYGYTF.

The chain uses TRBV28 and TRBJ1-6; 7 positions agree with TRBD1. Germline assignment: CDR1 MDHEN and CDR2 SYDVKM. This CDR3 contains 15 residues. V shed 4 bases and J 10 bases; nucleotides not matched to a gene: 10. CDR3 DNA: TGTGCCAGCAGTTACATAGCAGGGGGAAGATCACCCCTCCACTTT. This sequence encodes CASSYIAGGRSPLHF. Supplemented by reference TRBV28 and TRBJ1-6, the full variable domain reads DVKVTQSSRYLVKRTGEKVFLECVQDMDHENMFWYRQDPGLGLRLIYFSYDVKMKEKGDIPEGYSVSREKKERFSLILESASTNQTSMYLCASSYIAGGRSPLHFGNGTRLTVT.

The rearrangement links TRBV5-1 to TRBJ2-1; D call uncertain. The germline CDR1 and CDR2 sequences are SGHRS and YFSETQ. Trimming cost V 0 bases and J 9 bases, with 13 bases left between them. The CDR3 extends over 14 amino acids. The CDR3 sequence is CASSLGFSPGEQFF. CDR3 DNA: TGCGCCAGCAGCTTGGGATTTTCCCCGGGTGAGCAGTTCTTC.

The chain carries TRBV7-5 and TRBJ2-5; TRBD2 reflects the table's D call only, with no check against the DNA. TRBV7-5 constitutes a pseudogene. This CDR3 is 18 amino acids long. The CDR3 DNA reads as TGTGTCAGGCCGAAACTAGCGCAGCTCCCATCCAGCAAGGAGACCCAGTACTTC. Translation: CVRPKLAQLPSSKETQYF.

The V gene is TRBV7-9, the J gene TRBJ2-7; 7 nucleotides align to TRBD1. Germline trimming cut 5 bases from V and 5 bases from J; bases unmatched to any gene: 6. The CDR3 is made up of 13 amino acids. Germline V gene lookup returns CDR1 SEHNR and CDR2 FQNEAQ (reference sequence). CDR3: CASSMPGGHEQYF. In DNA form, the CDR3 reads TGTGCCAGCAGCATGCCAGGGGGTCACGAGCAGTACTTC.

The V and J genes are TRBV19 and TRBJ2-5; D gene unclear. CDR3 length: 15 residues. Germline CDR1 is LNHDA and CDR2 is SQIVND (reference sequence). V was clipped by 4 bases and J by 0 bases, with 12 bases between them. The CDR3 DNA follows: TGTGCCAGTAGTACCCAAGCACGGTACCAAGAGACCCAGTACTTC. Its translation: CASSTQARYQETQYF.

J is TRBJ2-1 and V is TRBV7-9; D might be TRBD2 (6 bases). Between the trimmed V and J ends, which lost 7 bases and 10 bases, there was a span of 14 bases. Germline loops: CDR1 SEHNR, CDR2 FQNEAQ (reference sequence). The CDR3 length is 12 residues. CDR3 residues: CASTFGGNEQFF. CDR3 DNA: TGTGCCAGCACCTTCGGCGGGAACGAGCAGTTCTTC.